These T cell receptor beta chains were read from a single sample in a study of PD-1 blockade in mismatch repair-deficient tumors. The data were produced by immunoSEQ multiplex PCR, yet TCRdb's version contains in-frame clones alone and is incomplete. Among approximately 40,000 clones listed, 75% to 85% were seen once. Sequencing was performed on peripheral blood, taken 4 weeks after starting pembrolizumab. The receptor set was obtained from an adult with mismatch repair-deficient cancer. Both conserved end residues are part of each CDR3. The D gene is left open where the match is weak. A clone size is listed for some rows: how often the clone was seen (once, few, many), or a class if it is expanded.

CDR3 DNA	CDR3 protein	J gene	V gene	D gene	clone size
TGTGCCAGTAGTAACCCCTTGCGGAAGCGGGAGGACACCCGGGGCAGTATGGAGACCCAGTACTTC	CASSNPLRKREDTRGSMETQYF	TRBJ2-5	TRBV19	TRBD2	.
TGTGCCAGCAGCTTTAACAGGGTCGGCGGGGAGCTGTTTTTT	CASSFNRVGGELFF	TRBJ2-2	TRBV5-6	.	.
TGTGCCAGCAGTGAATCAGGACTAGCGGGAGTTAATGAGCAGTTCTTC	CASSESGLAGVNEQFF	TRBJ2-1	TRBV25-1	TRBD2	.
TGTGCCAGCGCCACGACAGGGGGCAATCAGCCCCAGCATTTT	CASATTGGNQPQHF	TRBJ1-5	TRBV19	TRBD1	.
TGTGCCAGTAGTATAGTGGAGAATTCGGAGACCCAGTACTTC	CASSIVENSETQYF	TRBJ2-5	TRBV19	.	.
TGTGCCAGCAGTCGACAGGGGGCGAGCAACAATGAGCAGTTCTTC	CASSRQGASNNEQFF	TRBJ2-1	TRBV27	TRBD1	.
TGCGCCAGCAGCTCCGGACTAGCTTACGAGCAGTACTTC	CASSSGLAYEQYF	TRBJ2-7	TRBV5-1	TRBD2	.
TGTGCCAGCAGTGAACTAGCGGGAGAAAATAATGAGCAGTTCTTC	CASSELAGENNEQFF	TRBJ2-1	TRBV6-4	TRBD2	.
TGTGCCAGCAATATTTGGGCGGGAACGGGATCCGATACGCAGTATTTT	CASNIWAGTGSDTQYF	TRBJ2-3	TRBV7-9	.	.
TGCGCCAGCAGTGAGGGAGAGCGGTCTGGGGCCAACGTCCTGACTTTC	CASSEGERSGANVLTF	TRBJ2-6	TRBV10-1	.	.
TGTGCCAGCATTGCCCAAGGCGCGGCCCCTCCCTACGAGCAGTACTTC	CASIAQGAAPPYEQYF	TRBJ2-7	TRBV28	.	.
TGTGCCAGCAGTGCAGGGTCTGAGACCCAGTACTTC	CASSAGSETQYF	TRBJ2-5	TRBV2	.	.
TGTGCCAGCAGCTTAGATCTAGCGGGAGTAGATACGCAGTATTTT	CASSLDLAGVDTQYF	TRBJ2-3	TRBV7-9	TRBD2	few
TGTGCCAGCAGCGGACGGGACAGGGATTTCTTC	CASSGRDRDFF	TRBJ2-1	TRBV7-2	TRBD1	.
TGCAGCGTTGTAGGGGGACTAGCGGGAGAGGCCGGGGAGCTGTTTTTT	CSVVGGLAGEAGELFF	TRBJ2-2	TRBV29-1	TRBD2	.
TGTGCCTGGAGTGTGGCAGGGAATCAGCCCCAGCATTTT	CAWSVAGNQPQHF	TRBJ1-5	TRBV30	.	few
TGTGCCAGCAGCTTGATGGGGGAACGGTATGGCTACACCTTC	CASSLMGERYGYTF	TRBJ1-2	TRBV5-4	.	.
TGTGCCAGCAGTGAATGGGGCGGCGGGTCCTACGAGCAGTACTTC	CASSEWGGGSYEQYF	TRBJ2-7	TRBV6-1	.	.
TGCAGCGTTGGAGGCAGGGGGGCCTATGGTACGCAGTATTTT	CSVGGRGAYGTQYF	TRBJ2-3	TRBV29-1	.	.
TGCGCCAGCAGCTTCCGACAGGGTGACACCGGGGAGCTGTTTTTT	CASSFRQGDTGELFF	TRBJ2-2	TRBV5-1	TRBD1	.
TGTGCTAGTGGCTCGGGACTAGCGGGAGAAACAGATACGCAGTATTTT	CASGSGLAGETDTQYF	TRBJ2-3	TRBV12-5	TRBD2	.
TGTGCCAGCAGTCCATTCGGGGGAGGGGCTAGCACAGATACGCAGTATTTT	CASSPFGGGASTDTQYF	TRBJ2-3	TRBV2	TRBD2	.
TGTGCCAGCAGGCCCTCGGGTGGAGGCACTGAAGCTTTCTTT	CASRPSGGGTEAFF	TRBJ1-1	TRBV7-9	.	.
TGTGCCAGCAGCTTGTCGCGGGACGTCTCCTACAATGAGCAGTTCTTC	CASSLSRDVSYNEQFF	TRBJ2-1	TRBV5-4	.	few
TGTGCCAGCAGTTTCCCTCCATTGAATGAGCAGTTCTTC	CASSFPPLNEQFF	TRBJ2-1	TRBV28	.	.
TGTGCCAGCAGCCGGTCCGGGTTGGGTAATGAAAAACTGTTTTTT	CASSRSGLGNEKLFF	TRBJ1-4	TRBV7-2	.	.
TGTGCCAGTAGTAGATTACAGACAAACTATGGCTACACCTTC	CASSRLQTNYGYTF	TRBJ1-2	TRBV19	.	few
TGCGCCAGCAGTGACAGGGGGCGAACTAACGGGGAGCTGTTTTTT	CASSDRGRTNGELFF	TRBJ2-2	TRBV10-1	TRBD1	.
TGCGCCAGCAGCCATCTCCGGGACCCCGTGGTAAACACGGGTACGCAGTATTTT	CASSHLRDPVVNTGTQYF	TRBJ2-3	TRBV4-1	.	.
TGTGCCAGCAGCCAAGTTGCGCTAGCGGGAAAAGACGAGCAGTACTTC	CASSQVALAGKDEQYF	TRBJ2-7	TRBV14	TRBD2	.
TGTGCCAGCAGTCCTCCGGGTAACTATGGCTACACCTTC	CASSPPGNYGYTF	TRBJ1-2	TRBV6-5	.	.
TGTGCCAGCAGTTTTGAGGGGGGTCCGGACACCGGGGAGCTGTTTTTT	CASSFEGGPDTGELFF	TRBJ2-2	TRBV6-5	.	.
TGTGCCAGCAGTCCTAGCGGAAGCTCCTACAATGAGCAGTTCTTC	CASSPSGSSYNEQFF	TRBJ2-1	TRBV6-5	TRBD2	medium-sized
TGTGCCAGCAGTTTATACCCTTCCGCCGGCTACACCTTC	CASSLYPSAGYTF	TRBJ1-2	TRBV28	.	many
TGTGCCAGCAGACCCGAAGCCGACCACACAGATACGCAGTATTTT	CASRPEADHTDTQYF	TRBJ2-3	TRBV28	.	.
TGTGCCAGCAGCTCGGGGGCAGGATTCCTGTTTTACTATGGCTACACCTTC	CASSSGAGFLFYYGYTF	TRBJ1-2	TRBV5-6	.	.
TGTGCCAGCAGCAAAGGGTGGCAGACCACAGATACGCAGTATTTT	CASSKGWQTTDTQYF	TRBJ2-3	TRBV21-1	.	.
TGTGCCAGCGGGGGGCCGAGGGCAAGCTCCTACAATGAGCAGTTCTTC	CASGGPRASSYNEQFF	TRBJ2-1	TRBV9	.	.
TGTGCCTGGAGTACAACCAGATTCAAGCAGACCCAGTACTTC	CAWSTTRFKQTQYF	TRBJ2-5	TRBV30	.	.
TGTGCCAGCAGCTTGACTAGCGGGAGTTACGAGCAGTACTTC	CASSLTSGSYEQYF	TRBJ2-7	TRBV7-3	TRBD2	.
TGTGCCATCAGTAGTCCCGGGACAGGCTATTACGAGCAGTACTTC	CAISSPGTGYYEQYF	TRBJ2-7	TRBV10-3	TRBD1	.
TGCGCCAGCAGCTTGACCGCTAGCGGGACCTCCGACTACGAGCAGTACTTC	CASSLTASGTSDYEQYF	TRBJ2-7	TRBV5-1	TRBD2	.
TGTGCCAGCAGCGATGGACAGCTAAATCAGCCCCAGCATTTT	CASSDGQLNQPQHF	TRBJ1-5	TRBV7-9	.	once
TGCGCCAGCAGTCAAGCGGTAGGAGGGGGCCGGGATGAGCAGTTCTTC	CASSQAVGGGRDEQFF	TRBJ2-1	TRBV4-3	.	.
TGTGCCAGCAGCACCCAGGGTGGGCGAGAGACCCAGTACTTC	CASSTQGGRETQYF	TRBJ2-5	TRBV7-2	.	.
TGCAGTGCCGTAGCATACGGGGAGCTGTTTTTT	CSAVAYGELFF	TRBJ2-2	TRBV20-1	.	.
TGTGCCAGCAGCCCAGGACTAGCGGGATTTGGGTACAATGAGCAGTTCTTC	CASSPGLAGFGYNEQFF	TRBJ2-1	TRBV14	TRBD2	.
TGTGCCAGCAGCTTGGTCCCGTACCTCGGGTTCGGGGATGAGCAGTTCTTC	CASSLVPYLGFGDEQFF	TRBJ2-1	TRBV5-6	.	.
TGTGCCAGCAGCTCCAGGAGGCGGGAGGATAACACCGGGGAGCTGTTTTTT	CASSSRRREDNTGELFF	TRBJ2-2	TRBV7-9	TRBD2	.
TGTGCCAGCAGCTCTTTGGACAGGGCCTACAATGAGCAGTTCTTC	CASSSLDRAYNEQFF	TRBJ2-1	TRBV11-2	TRBD1	.
TGCAGCGGAACACTTGGATTGAATGAGCAGTTCTTC	CSGTLGLNEQFF	TRBJ2-1	TRBV29-1	.	.
TGTGCCAGCAGCTTAGCTGGGAGCCCCTACGAGCAGTACTTC	CASSLAGSPYEQYF	TRBJ2-7	TRBV7-9	.	many
TGTGCCAGCAGTCCGGGACTTAGCGCGGCAGATACGCAGTATTTT	CASSPGLSAADTQYF	TRBJ2-3	TRBV11-3	.	.
TGTGCCAGCACTCCGAACCCGGGACAGGCTTACAATGAGCAGTTCTTC	CASTPNPGQAYNEQFF	TRBJ2-1	TRBV28	TRBD1	.
TGTGCCAGCAGCACTAGCGGGAGGGCCGGAGATACGCAGTATTTT	CASSTSGRAGDTQYF	TRBJ2-3	TRBV11-2	TRBD2	once
TGTGCCAGCAGAAAGGGGGTCTGGGAGCAGTACTTC	CASRKGVWEQYF	TRBJ2-7	TRBV28	.	.
TGCAGCGTCGCGCTAGCAAATGAGCAGTTCTTC	CSVALANEQFF	TRBJ2-1	TRBV29-1	.	once
TGCGCCAGCAGCCAAGATCGGGGGACTGGGGCCAACGTCCTGACTTTC	CASSQDRGTGANVLTF	TRBJ2-6	TRBV4-3	.	.
TGTGCCTGGAGTAGAAAGGGGGCAGGGGGAAACATTCAGTACTTC	CAWSRKGAGGNIQYF	TRBJ2-4	TRBV30	TRBD1	.